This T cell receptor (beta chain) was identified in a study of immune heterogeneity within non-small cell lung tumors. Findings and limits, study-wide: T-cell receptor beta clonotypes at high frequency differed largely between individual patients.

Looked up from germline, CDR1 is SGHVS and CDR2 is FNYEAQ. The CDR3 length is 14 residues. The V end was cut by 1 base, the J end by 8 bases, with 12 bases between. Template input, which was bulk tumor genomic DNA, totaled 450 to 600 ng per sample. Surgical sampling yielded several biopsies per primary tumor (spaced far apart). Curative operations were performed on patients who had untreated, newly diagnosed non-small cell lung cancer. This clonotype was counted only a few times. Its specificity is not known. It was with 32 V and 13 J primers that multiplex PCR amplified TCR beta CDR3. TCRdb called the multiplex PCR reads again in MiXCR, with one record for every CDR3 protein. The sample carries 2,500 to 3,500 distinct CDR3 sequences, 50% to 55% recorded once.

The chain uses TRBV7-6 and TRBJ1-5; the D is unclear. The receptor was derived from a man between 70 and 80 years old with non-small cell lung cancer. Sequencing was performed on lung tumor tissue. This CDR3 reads CASSLEEGREPQHF. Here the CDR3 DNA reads TGTGCCAGCAGCTTAGAGGAGGGTAGGGAGCCCCAGCATTTT.